Listed below are T cell receptor beta chains from one sample, sequenced in a study of shared clonotypes between healthy human individuals. Sequencing used immunoSEQ multiplex PCR; TCRdb keeps in-frame clones, though not all of them. The sample carries almost 700,000 clones, 92% recorded once. The sequenced sample consisted of naive CD8+ T cells sorted from blood. The receptors shown here come from a man younger than 40 in good health. Both conserved end residues are part of each CDR3. Fields, in order: J gene, clone size, V gene, D gene, CDR3 protein, CDR3 DNA. The D gene is left open where the match is weak. Part of the rows lack a size; the others show once, few, many or a class for expanded clones.

J gene: TRBJ1-2; clone size: NA; V gene: TRBV13; D gene: TRBD1; CDR3 protein: CASSLGRGQDGYTF; CDR3 DNA: TGTGCCAGCAGCTTAGGTCGGGGACAGGATGGCTACACCTTC
J gene: TRBJ2-7; clone size: NA; V gene: TRBV11-2; D gene: NA; CDR3 protein: CASSALSRDEQYF; CDR3 DNA: TGTGCCAGCAGCGCGCTGTCCCGAGACGAGCAGTACTTC
J gene: TRBJ2-1; clone size: NA; V gene: TRBV19; D gene: NA; CDR3 protein: CASSLHVYNEQFF; CDR3 DNA: TGTGCCAGTAGTCTCCATGTTTACAATGAGCAGTTCTTC
J gene: TRBJ2-1; clone size: NA; V gene: TRBV4-1; D gene: NA; CDR3 protein: CASSQDPNRGWNEQFF; CDR3 DNA: TGCGCCAGCAGCCAAGATCCGAACCGGGGTTGGAATGAGCAGTTCTTC
J gene: TRBJ2-7; clone size: NA; V gene: TRBV7-9; D gene: NA; CDR3 protein: CASSLRGQAYEQYF; CDR3 DNA: TGTGCCAGCAGCTTAAGAGGCCAGGCCTACGAGCAGTACTTC
J gene: TRBJ2-7; clone size: NA; V gene: TRBV5-1; D gene: TRBD2; CDR3 protein: CASSQLAGGYEQYF; CDR3 DNA: TGCGCCAGCAGTCAATTAGCGGGGGGCTACGAGCAGTACTTC
J gene: TRBJ2-1; clone size: NA; V gene: TRBV7-9; D gene: TRBD2; CDR3 protein: CASSLVPGGARNEQFF; CDR3 DNA: TGTGCCAGCAGCTTAGTCCCGGGAGGGGCACGGAATGAGCAGTTCTTC
J gene: TRBJ2-3; clone size: NA; V gene: TRBV16; D gene: NA; CDR3 protein: CASSQFLSPDTQYF; CDR3 DNA: TGTGCCAGCAGCCAATTCCTCAGCCCAGATACGCAGTATTTT
J gene: TRBJ1-1; clone size: NA; V gene: TRBV5-6; D gene: NA; CDR3 protein: CASSFSPTEAFF; CDR3 DNA: TGTGCCAGCAGCTTCAGCCCCACTGAAGCTTTCTTT
J gene: TRBJ2-7; clone size: few; V gene: TRBV27; D gene: NA; CDR3 protein: CASSSRQPYLYEQYF; CDR3 DNA: TGTGCCAGCAGTTCACGCCAGCCTTACCTTTACGAGCAGTACTTC
J gene: TRBJ2-7; clone size: NA; V gene: TRBV28; D gene: TRBD2; CDR3 protein: CASSLRGSGSSQYF; CDR3 DNA: TGTGCCAGCAGTTTACGAGGTAGCGGGAGTTCGCAGTACTTC
J gene: TRBJ2-5; clone size: NA; V gene: TRBV19; D gene: TRBD2; CDR3 protein: CASSIGTSGKETQYF; CDR3 DNA: TGTGCCAGTAGTATAGGGACTAGCGGGAAAGAGACCCAGTACTTC
J gene: TRBJ2-2; clone size: NA; V gene: TRBV7-8; D gene: TRBD2; CDR3 protein: CASSGLAGGPGANTGELFF; CDR3 DNA: TGTGCCAGCTCAGGACTAGCGGGAGGGCCTGGCGCGAACACCGGGGAGCTGTTTTTT
J gene: TRBJ2-2; clone size: NA; V gene: TRBV7-9; D gene: TRBD2; CDR3 protein: CASLSSGLAGPPGELFF; CDR3 DNA: TGTGCCAGTCTGAGTTCGGGACTAGCGGGCCCTCCCGGGGAGCTGTTTTTT
J gene: TRBJ1-1; clone size: NA; V gene: TRBV29-1; D gene: NA; CDR3 protein: CSVGTGHRNTEAFF; CDR3 DNA: TGCAGCGTCGGAACGGGACACCGGAACACTGAAGCTTTCTTT
J gene: TRBJ2-5; clone size: NA; V gene: TRBV12-2; D gene: NA; CDR3 protein: CASRLDLQNQETQYF; CDR3 DNA: TGTGCAAGTCGCTTAGATCTGCAGAACCAAGAGACCCAGTACTTC
J gene: TRBJ2-1; clone size: NA; V gene: TRBV7-9; D gene: TRBD2; CDR3 protein: CASSLTGGPEEQFF; CDR3 DNA: TGTGCCAGCAGCTTAACGGGAGGGCCCGAAGAGCAGTTCTTC
J gene: TRBJ1-1; clone size: NA; V gene: TRBV7-9; D gene: TRBD1; CDR3 protein: CASSFPGQGADTEAFF; CDR3 DNA: TGTGCCAGCAGCTTTCCGGGGCAGGGGGCAGACACTGAAGCTTTCTTT
J gene: TRBJ2-5; clone size: NA; V gene: TRBV7-2; D gene: TRBD2; CDR3 protein: CASSLLAGGQETQYF; CDR3 DNA: TGTGCCAGCAGCTTACTAGCGGGAGGGCAAGAGACCCAGTACTTC
J gene: TRBJ2-7; clone size: NA; V gene: TRBV4-1; D gene: TRBD2; CDR3 protein: CASSQVRREGAPYEQYF; CDR3 DNA: TGCGCCAGCAGCCAAGTAAGGCGGGAGGGAGCGCCCTACGAGCAGTACTTC
J gene: TRBJ2-1; clone size: NA; V gene: TRBV7-3; D gene: NA; CDR3 protein: CASSPKRLADEQFF; CDR3 DNA: TGTGCCAGCAGCCCAAAAAGACTCGCGGACGAGCAGTTCTTC
J gene: TRBJ2-7; clone size: once; V gene: TRBV7-9; D gene: NA; CDR3 protein: CASSLATTYEQYF; CDR3 DNA: TGTGCCAGCAGCTTAGCGACGACATACGAGCAGTACTTC
J gene: TRBJ1-5; clone size: NA; V gene: TRBV28; D gene: TRBD1; CDR3 protein: CASSLGQGQQPQHF; CDR3 DNA: TGTGCCAGCAGCCTGGGACAGGGTCAACAGCCCCAGCATTTT
J gene: TRBJ2-7; clone size: NA; V gene: TRBV7-6; D gene: TRBD1; CDR3 protein: CASSFGQGYEQYF; CDR3 DNA: TGTGCCAGCAGCTTCGGACAGGGTTACGAGCAGTACTTC
J gene: TRBJ2-7; clone size: few; V gene: TRBV6-5; D gene: TRBD2; CDR3 protein: CASSYYAGGSYEQYF; CDR3 DNA: TGTGCCAGCAGTTACTATGCGGGAGGGTCCTACGAGCAGTACTTC
J gene: TRBJ1-1; clone size: NA; V gene: TRBV30; D gene: NA; CDR3 protein: CAWSTGVAFTEAFF; CDR3 DNA: TGTGCCTGGAGTACGGGGGTGGCTTTCACTGAAGCTTTCTTT
J gene: TRBJ2-3; clone size: NA; V gene: TRBV10-1; D gene: NA; CDR3 protein: CASSDAGPPTDTQYF; CDR3 DNA: TGCGCCAGCAGTGATGCCGGGCCCCCCACAGATACGCAGTATTTT
J gene: TRBJ2-3; clone size: NA; V gene: TRBV9; D gene: TRBD2; CDR3 protein: CASSAKILAGADTQYF; CDR3 DNA: TGTGCCAGCAGCGCAAAAATTTTAGCGGGAGCAGATACGCAGTATTTT
J gene: TRBJ2-7; clone size: NA; V gene: TRBV7-9; D gene: TRBD1; CDR3 protein: CASSPPVAGGYEQYF; CDR3 DNA: TGTGCCAGCAGCCCTCCAGTGGCAGGGGGCTACGAGCAGTACTTC
J gene: TRBJ2-3; clone size: NA; V gene: TRBV6-1; D gene: TRBD2; CDR3 protein: CASSEWLAATDTQYF; CDR3 DNA: TGTGCCAGCAGTGAATGGCTAGCGGCCACAGATACGCAGTATTTT
J gene: TRBJ2-7; clone size: NA; V gene: TRBV5-1; D gene: TRBD1; CDR3 protein: CASSATGTGGDEQYF; CDR3 DNA: TGCGCCAGCAGCGCCACCGGGACAGGGGGCGACGAGCAGTACTTC
J gene: TRBJ1-1; clone size: NA; V gene: TRBV29-1; D gene: NA; CDR3 protein: CSGDGSLNTEAFF; CDR3 DNA: TGCAGCGGGGACGGGAGTCTGAACACTGAAGCTTTCTTT
J gene: TRBJ2-7; clone size: NA; V gene: TRBV27; D gene: TRBD2; CDR3 protein: CASGSSGRAYEQYF; CDR3 DNA: TGTGCCAGCGGGTCTAGCGGGAGGGCCTACGAGCAGTACTTC
J gene: TRBJ2-5; clone size: NA; V gene: TRBV6-1; D gene: NA; CDR3 protein: CASLSRGGRRETQYF; CDR3 DNA: TGTGCCAGCCTTTCCAGAGGGGGGAGGCGAGAGACCCAGTACTTC
J gene: TRBJ2-7; clone size: NA; V gene: TRBV9; D gene: NA; CDR3 protein: CASSARVDESEQYF; CDR3 DNA: TGTGCCAGCAGCGCCCGGGTAGATGAAAGCGAGCAGTACTTC
J gene: TRBJ2-7; clone size: NA; V gene: TRBV7-2; D gene: TRBD2; CDR3 protein: CASSPLAGPSYEQYF; CDR3 DNA: TGTGCCAGCAGCCCGCTAGCGGGTCCGTCCTACGAGCAGTACTTC
J gene: TRBJ2-7; clone size: NA; V gene: TRBV29-1; D gene: NA; CDR3 protein: CSVRLESSYEQYF; CDR3 DNA: TGCAGCGTTCGTCTGGAGAGCTCCTACGAGCAGTACTTC
J gene: TRBJ2-5; clone size: NA; V gene: TRBV5-1; D gene: TRBD1; CDR3 protein: CASSSDRGRETQYF; CDR3 DNA: TGCGCCAGCAGCTCAGACAGGGGGAGAGAGACCCAGTACTTC
J gene: TRBJ1-1; clone size: once; V gene: TRBV15; D gene: NA; CDR3 protein: CATSRDQGVNTEAFF; CDR3 DNA: TGTGCCACCAGCAGGGACCAGGGAGTGAACACTGAAGCTTTCTTT
J gene: TRBJ2-7; clone size: NA; V gene: TRBV5-4; D gene: NA; CDR3 protein: CASSALSYEQYF; CDR3 DNA: TGTGCCAGCAGCGCGCTAAGCTACGAGCAGTACTTC
J gene: TRBJ2-7; clone size: NA; V gene: TRBV27; D gene: NA; CDR3 protein: CASSRAVLSYEQYF; CDR3 DNA: TGTGCCAGCTCGAGGGCCGTCCTCTCCTACGAGCAGTACTTC
J gene: TRBJ1-2; clone size: once; V gene: TRBV9; D gene: TRBD1; CDR3 protein: CASSATGGQDGYTF; CDR3 DNA: TGTGCCAGCAGCGCTACAGGGGGCCAGGATGGCTACACCTTC